These 10 T cell receptor beta chains were sequenced from one sample in a study of PD-L1 blockade in urothelial cancer. Time point indicated: pretreatment peripheral blood. TCRdb's table, derived via immunoSEQ multiplex PCR, lists solely in-frame clones and lacks some. The sample has about 55,000 clones, about 68% seen once. Sequencing was performed on PBMCs, taken around atezolizumab (anti-PD-L1) treatment. The receptors stem from a man aged 70 or older with urothelial cancer.

V and J are TRBV5-4 and TRBJ1-1, with D unclear. The V and J ends lost 6 bases and 8 bases respectively, with 14 bases between them. Germline values: CDR1 SGHNT, CDR2 YYREEE (reference sequence). The CDR3 runs to 12 residues. DNA for the CDR3: TGTGCCAGCACCCCCCTTCTCGGGGAAGCTTTCTTT. Its protein product is CASTPLLGEAFF.

This clone was counted a few times. The rearrangement joins TRBV6-1 to TRBJ1-1; TRBD1 aligns across 7 bases. V lost 3 bases and J lost 0; bases outside the gene matches: 7. The CDR3 is 16 residues long. Germline lookup yields CDR1 MNHNS and CDR2 SASEGT. This CDR3 is CASSESPGQMNTEAFF. In DNA form, the CDR3 reads TGTGCCAGCAGTGAGTCTCCGGGACAGATGAACACTGAAGCTTTCTTT.

Only one count was recorded for this clone. This chain links TRBV23-1 with TRBJ2-1; 9 positions match TRBD2. TRBV23-1 is designated an ORF whose function remains uncertain. The CDR3 is 16 residues long. Trimming at V came to 9 bases and at J to 0 bases, leaving 9 bases not matched to a gene. CDR3 nucleotides: TGCGCCAGTTTCCGTTGGCGGGAGGGCTCCTACAATGAGCAGTTCTTC. It specifies CASFRWREGSYNEQFF.

This rearrangement joins TRBV4-1 to TRBJ2-7; 7 nucleotides match TRBD2. The length of the CDR3 is 17 residues. From germline, CDR1 is MGHRA and CDR2 YSYEKL. Losses at the gene ends were 1 base for V and 0 bases for J; bases not matched to a gene: 9. The CDR3 sequence is CASSQAPGGSRSYEQYF. The CDR3 region has the DNA TGCGCCAGCAGCCAAGCCCCGGGGGGATCTCGCTCCTACGAGCAGTACTTC.

The chain combines TRBV6-1 with TRBJ2-6; weak D call: TRBD1 (5 bases). Between the trimmed V and J ends, which lost 3 bases and 2 bases, there was a span of 8 bases. The CDR3 has 15 amino acids. Germline CDR1 and CDR2: MNHNS and SASEGT. In DNA, the CDR3 is TGTGCCAGCAGTGAGCCCAGGGCTGGGGCCAACGTCCTGACTTTC. It codes for CASSEPRAGANVLTF.

This chain connects TRBV4-1 to TRBJ2-7; possible D gene TRBD1, 7 bases. V lost 0 bases, J lost 2 bases, and 11 bases lay in between. Germline V lookup: CDR1 MGHRA, CDR2 YSYEKL. This CDR3 is built from 15 residues. This CDR3 is CASSQEEGAPYEQYF. The CDR3, as DNA: TGCGCCAGCAGCCAAGAGGAGGGGGCGCCCTACGAGCAGTACTTC.

This clone was seen a single time. The chain links TRBV5-6 to TRBJ2-5, with 10 bases aligning to TRBD2. Germline V gene lookup returns CDR1 SGHDT and CDR2 YYEEEE. Trimming at V came to 4 bases and at J to 3 bases, leaving 6 bases not matched to a gene. CDR3 length equals 15 residues. The CDR3 is CASSRRTSGEETQYF. CDR3 DNA: TGTGCCAGCAGCCGTCGGACTAGCGGCGAAGAGACCCAGTACTTC.

The chain uses TRBV11-3 and TRBJ2-2; TRBD1 agrees at 11 bases. This CDR3 region has 16 residues. Germline loops: CDR1 SGHNT, CDR2 YENEEA. Trimming removed 5 bases from V and 7 bases from J; junction bases left unmatched: 9. CDR3 bases: TGTGCCAGCAGCCCCGCCGGGACAGGGGGAGACGGGGAGCTGTTTTTT. The encoded protein is CASSPAGTGGDGELFF. Combining the CDR3 with reference TRBV11-3 and TRBJ2-2 gives the whole variable domain EAGVVQSPRYKIIEKKQPVAFWCNPISGHNTLYWYLQNLGQGPELLIRYENEEAVDDSQLPKDRFSAERLKGVDSTLKIQPAELGDSAVYLCASSPAGTGGDGELFFGEGSRLTVL.

The rearrangement links TRBV7-7 to TRBJ2-2; a possible D gene is TRBD2 (5 bases). This CDR3 is 16 amino acids long. Looked up from germline, CDR1 is SSHAT and CDR2 is FNYEAQ (reference sequence). V was shortened by 5 bases and J by 3 bases, with 16 bases between the two germline ends. The CDR3 loop is CASSPTAVRDTGELFF. CDR3 coding DNA: TGTGCCAGCAGCCCGACCGCAGTGCGGGACACCGGGGAGCTGTTTTTT.

This clone was counted a single time. CDR3 nucleotide sequence: TGTGCCAGCAGCTTAGACAGGGACATTGGCTACACCTTC. Residues: CASSLDRDIGYTF. The gene calls are TRBV13 and TRBJ1-2; perhaps TRBD1 as D (6 bases). The V and J ends lost 1 base and 7 bases respectively, with 10 bases between them. The CDR3 runs 13 residues. The germline V gene encodes CDR1 PRHDT and CDR2 FYEKMQ (reference sequence).